This TCR beta chain was sequenced in a study of T cell repertoires in cytomegalovirus infection. Study-wide findings and caveats: The ex vivo response was dominated by HLA-C-restricted CMV-specific TCR beta clonotypes.

Each CDR3 protein gets one entry after TCRdb re-called the reads with MiXCR. The repertoire includes around 300,000 distinct CDR3 sequences, about 20% of them detected once, and roughly 19% sits in the top ten. This clonotype has just a few counts. Its antigen is currently unknown. CDR1 DFQATT and CDR2 SNEGSKA come from the germline V gene (reference sequence). The V segment lost 0 bases and the J segment 4 bases; nucleotides outside the gene matches: 3. The CDR3 is 15 amino acids. Specimen: cultured PBMCs, collected from culture after CMV antigen stimulation. The V gene is TRBV20-1, the J gene TRBJ2-1, with 10 bases that match TRBD2. The sequence was obtained from a human donor in good health (CMV status not recorded). Some clones in this sample may be carry-over from other donors' samples. The CDR3 loop reads CSARDLLAGYNEQFF. CDR3 DNA: TGCAGTGCTAGAGATCTACTAGCGGGGTACAATGAGCAGTTCTTC.